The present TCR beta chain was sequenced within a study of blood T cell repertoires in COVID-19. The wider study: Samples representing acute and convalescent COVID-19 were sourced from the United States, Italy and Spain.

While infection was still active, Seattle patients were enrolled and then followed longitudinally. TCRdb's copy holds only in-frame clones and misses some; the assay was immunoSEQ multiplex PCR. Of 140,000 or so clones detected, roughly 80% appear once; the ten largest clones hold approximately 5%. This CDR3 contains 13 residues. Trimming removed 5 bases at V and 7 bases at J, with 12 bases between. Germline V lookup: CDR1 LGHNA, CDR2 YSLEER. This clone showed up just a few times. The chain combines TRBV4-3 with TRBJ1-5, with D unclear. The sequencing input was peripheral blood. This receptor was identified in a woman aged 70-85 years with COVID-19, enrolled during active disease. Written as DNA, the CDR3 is TGCGCCAGCAGCACCGGACTCAACCAGCCCCAGCATTTT. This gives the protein CASSTGLNQPQHF.